This TCR beta chain was sequenced for a study of brain T cells in children with intractable seizures. Sample time point: blood from clinic visit 5 months post-surgery; TSC patient then seizure free. Produced via immunoSEQ multiplex PCR; TCRdb's table is partial and in-frame only. This table holds under 400,000 clones, over 90% found once. Source: peripheral blood, taken roughly 5 months after surgery. The TCR was taken from a boy younger than two with tuberous sclerosis and intractable seizures.

CDR3 DNA: TGTGCCTGGAGTCCCGGTACCTACGAGCAGTACTTC. Amino acid sequence: CAWSPGTYEQYF. V gene TRBV30 combines with J gene TRBJ2-7; D remains unclear. Deletions cut 2 bases from V and 2 bases from J, with 7 bases between. Germline lookup yields CDR1 GTSNPN and CDR2 SVGIG (reference sequence). The CDR3 is 12 residues long.